This entry lists 19 T cell receptor beta chains sequenced from one sample in a study of blood T cell repertoires in COVID-19. Only in-frame clones appear in the TCRdb table, and some are missing; sequencing was by immunoSEQ multiplex PCR. Of about 160,000 clones detected, around 90% appear once; the ten largest clones hold roughly 2.1%. Sequenced material: peripheral blood. Every receptor here comes from a man aged 18 to 29 with acute or convalescent COVID-19.

The V gene is TRBV7-9, the J gene TRBJ1-1; 8 bases fit TRBD1. V gave up 5 bases and J gave up 1 base; unmatched junction bases: 6. Per the germline V gene, CDR1 is SEHNR and CDR2 is FQNEAQ (reference sequence). The CDR3 is 15 residues long. The CDR3 loop reads CASSHQGAGNTEAFF. The DNA for the CDR3 is TGTGCCAGCAGCCATCAGGGGGCTGGGAACACTGAAGCTTTCTTT.

The rearrangement links TRBV9 to TRBJ1-2, with D unresolved. The length of the CDR3 is 16 residues. V shed 0 bases and J shed 0 bases, with 12 bases lying between them. Germline V CDR1 and CDR2: SGDLS, YYNGEE. The CDR3 region is CASSVGAGTANYGYTF. The DNA for the CDR3 is TGTGCCAGCAGCGTAGGGGCGGGCACAGCTAACTATGGCTACACCTTC.

The DNA for the CDR3 is TGCAGCGTTGAGATACAGGGCTACGAGCAGTACTTC. Its translation: CSVEIQGYEQYF. The chain uses TRBV29-1 and TRBJ2-7; TRBD1 might be the D (6 bases). Per the germline V gene, CDR1 is SQVTM and CDR2 is ANQGSEA. The CDR3 spans 12 residues. Between the trimmed V and J ends, which lost 3 bases and 3 bases, there was a span of 9 bases.

The J gene is TRBJ1-2, the V gene TRBV5-1; the match to TRBD1 covers 11 bases. The CDR3 loop spans 14 amino acids. After removal of 6 bases from V and 6 bases from J, the junction contained 7 bases not matched to a gene. From germline, CDR1 is SGHRS and CDR2 YFSETQ. The CDR3 DNA sequence: TGCGCCAGCACCTCCGGACAGGGGGCGCATGGCTACACCTTC. As protein: CASTSGQGAHGYTF.

The genes are TRBV7-9 and TRBJ1-5; TRBD1 is a possible D gene (6 bases). Trimming took 2 bases from V and 0 from J, leaving 11 bases between them. Per the germline V gene, CDR1 is SEHNR and CDR2 is FQNEAQ (reference sequence). This CDR3 spans 16 amino acids. In DNA form, the CDR3 reads TGTGCCAGCAGCTTAAACAGGGAGGGTAGCAATCAGCCCCAGCATTTT. Residues: CASSLNREGSNQPQHF.

The chain has TRBV7-8 and TRBJ1-6; 10 bases are a match to TRBD1. Germline V CDR1 and CDR2: SGHVS, FQNEAQ. V was pared by 5 bases and J by 8 bases, with 6 bases of the junction left unmatched. The CDR3 covers 15 residues. DNA of the CDR3: TGTGCCAGCAGCCACAGGGACAGGGGATATTCACCCCTCCACTTT. The encoded protein is CASSHRDRGYSPLHF.

This chain connects TRBV25-1 to TRBJ2-7; D is undetermined. The CDR3 sequence is 14 residues long. Trimming removed 1 base from V and 2 bases from J, with 9 bases in between. CDR1 MGHDK and CDR2 SYGVNS come from the germline V gene. The CDR3 nucleotides read TGTGCCAGCAGTGAATGGAGTCAGACCTACGAGCAGTACTTC. This gives the protein CASSEWSQTYEQYF.

The chain joins TRBV9 to TRBJ1-2, with D possibly TRBD1 on 6 matching bases. The CDR3 runs 12 residues. The germline V gene encodes CDR1 SGDLS and CDR2 YYNGEE. Trimming shortened V by 3 bases and J by 8 bases, and 11 bases separated the two germline ends. CDR3 nucleotides: TGTGCCAGCAGCGACGACCAGGGGGGCTACACCTTC. It codes for CASSDDQGGYTF.

V usage is TRBV10-3 and J usage is TRBJ2-1; TRBD2 might be the D (6 bases). CDR1 and CDR2 (germline): ENHRY, SYGVKD. Between the trimmed V and J ends, which lost 6 bases and 6 bases, there was a span of 12 bases. This CDR3 has 13 residues. The CDR3 DNA reads as TGTGCCATCAGCCAGTGGAGGGGCAATGAGCAGTTCTTC. This sequence encodes CAISQWRGNEQFF.

The gene calls are TRBV4-1 and TRBJ1-6, with TRBD1 matching 9 bases. The CDR3 loop spans 14 amino acids. Unmatched junction bases numbered 3, after V lost 5 bases and J lost 7 bases. CDR1 is MGHRA, CDR2 YSYEKL, per germline. The CDR3 here is CASSEQGANSPLHF. CDR3 bases: TGCGCCAGCAGCGAACAGGGGGCCAATTCACCCCTCCACTTT.

V and J are TRBV20-1 and TRBJ2-7; D gene ambiguous. The CDR3 spans 11 residues. CDR1 and CDR2 from the germline V gene are DFQATT and SNEGSKA (reference sequence). The germline V and J ends were trimmed by 5 bases and 5 bases, with 10 bases remaining between them. The CDR3 is CSADKANEQYF. The CDR3 DNA follows: TGCAGTGCTGACAAGGCGAACGAGCAGTACTTC.

The chain links TRBV5-1 to TRBJ2-3; 9 nucleotides line up with TRBD1. Germline CDR1 reads SGHRS; CDR2 reads YFSETQ. CDR3 length: 16 residues. V shed 4 bases and J 3 bases; nucleotides not matched to a gene: 9. CDR3 region: CASSLLGQGLTDTQYF. The CDR3, as DNA: TGCGCCAGCAGCCTACTTGGACAGGGGCTGACAGATACGCAGTATTTT.

The rearrangement links TRBV5-4 to TRBJ2-1; 7 nucleotides agree with TRBD1. CDR3 length equals 15 residues. J lost 3 bases, V lost 3 bases, and 6 bases had no gene match. Germline V gene data show CDR1 as SGHNT and CDR2 as YYREEE (reference sequence). As DNA, the CDR3 is TGTGCCAGCAGCTCCAGACAGGGTGACTACAATGAGCAGTTCTTC. Residues: CASSSRQGDYNEQFF.

Regarding this clone: Other nucleotide sequences from this sample produce the same CDR3. This chain connects TRBV5-1 to TRBJ2-1; 8 nucleotides align to TRBD1. Per germline, CDR1 SGHRS and CDR2 YFSETQ. The CDR3 covers 16 residues. V shed 2 bases, J shed 0 bases, and the junction held 4 bases outside the gene matches. The CDR3 DNA sequence: TGCGCCAGCAGCTTAACAGGGGGAAGCTCCTACAATGAGCAGTTCTTC. It encodes CASSLTGGSSYNEQFF.

The chain joins TRBV4-1 to TRBJ1-2; TRBD1 might be the D (6 bases). The V gene lost 0 bases and the J gene lost 3 bases, with 11 bases spanning the gap. The germline CDR1 and CDR2 sequences are MGHRA and YSYEKL. This CDR3 is 15 amino acids long. This chain's CDR3 is CASSQEAGEYYGYTF. In DNA, the CDR3 is TGCGCCAGCAGCCAAGAGGCAGGGGAGTACTATGGCTACACCTTC.

This clone showed up just once. The rearrangement joins TRBV18 to TRBJ2-1; TRBD1 matches 8 bases. V trimming: 2 bases; J trimming: 10 bases; junction bases outside the gene matches: 13. The CDR3 contains 16 residues. Germline values: CDR1 KGHSH, CDR2 LQKENI. This CDR3 is CASSPRGQGIEEEQFF. As DNA, the CDR3 is TGTGCCAGCTCACCAAGAGGACAGGGCATCGAGGAGGAGCAGTTCTTC.

The chain has TRBV5-5 and TRBJ1-3; 9 bases fit TRBD1. Per germline, CDR1 SGHKS and CDR2 YYEKEE (reference sequence). The CDR3 has 16 amino acids. The trim removed 4 bases at V and 0 bases at J, leaving 5 bases unmatched. In DNA form, the CDR3 reads TGTGCCAGCAGCCGGACAGGGGATCTCTCTGGAAACACCATATATTTT. Protein: CASSRTGDLSGNTIYF.

The chain employs TRBV3-1 (or the pseudogene TRBV3-2) and TRBJ2-7, with 9 bases aligning to TRBD2. From germline, CDR1 is LGHDT and CDR2 YNNKEL (reference sequence). This CDR3 comprises 16 residues. V gave up 4 bases and J gave up 7 bases; unmatched junction bases: 14. CDR3: CASSRTSGSGSPEQYF. The CDR3 region has the DNA TGTGCCAGCAGCCGAACGTCGGGTAGCGGGAGTCCAGAGCAGTACTTC.

The CDR3 reads CASSRGEETQYF. CDR3 DNA sequence: TGTGCCAGCAGTCGGGGGGAAGAGACCCAGTACTTC. V usage is TRBV2 and J usage is TRBJ2-5, with 7 nucleotides matching TRBD2. This CDR3 has 12 residues. CDR1 and CDR2 (germline): SNHLY, FYNNEI. Unmatched junction bases numbered 0, after V lost 5 bases and J lost 3 bases.